This T cell receptor (beta chain) appears in the sequencing data of a study of blood T cell repertoires in COVID-19. Looking at the study overall: Sample material is recorded as cDNA or gDNA derived from T cells, B-cell-depleted T cells, or PBMCs.

As handled by the study authors: Amplifying reference gene primers gave estimates of nucleated cell counts. Sequenced by immunoSEQ multiplex PCR; TCRdb stores in-frame clones only, minus some. The V and J calls and the clone size are those of that table, but D and trimming were determined from the DNA. Of roughly 250,000 clones listed, 85% to 90% are singletons. In this sample, this clone turned up a few times. Germline CDR1 is KGHSH and CDR2 is LQKENI. CDR3 length: 17 amino acids. V was cut by 4 bases and J by 7 bases, with 20 bases left in between. The sample was peripheral blood. The chain uses TRBV18 and TRBJ1-6; TRBD1 is a possible D gene (5 bases). The source is a middle-aged woman with acute or convalescent COVID-19. CDR3 residues: CASSLSGGETANSPLHF. The CDR3 coding sequence is TGTGCCAGCTCACTGAGTGGGGGGGAGACAGCCAATTCACCCCTCCACTTT. The variable domain in full, completed from reference TRBV18 and TRBJ1-6, reads NAGVMQNPRHLVRRRGQEARLRCSPMKGHSHVYWYRQLPEEGLKFMVYLQKENIIDESGMPKERFSAEFPKEGPSILRIQQVVRGDSAAYFCASSLSGGETANSPLHFGNGTRLTVT.